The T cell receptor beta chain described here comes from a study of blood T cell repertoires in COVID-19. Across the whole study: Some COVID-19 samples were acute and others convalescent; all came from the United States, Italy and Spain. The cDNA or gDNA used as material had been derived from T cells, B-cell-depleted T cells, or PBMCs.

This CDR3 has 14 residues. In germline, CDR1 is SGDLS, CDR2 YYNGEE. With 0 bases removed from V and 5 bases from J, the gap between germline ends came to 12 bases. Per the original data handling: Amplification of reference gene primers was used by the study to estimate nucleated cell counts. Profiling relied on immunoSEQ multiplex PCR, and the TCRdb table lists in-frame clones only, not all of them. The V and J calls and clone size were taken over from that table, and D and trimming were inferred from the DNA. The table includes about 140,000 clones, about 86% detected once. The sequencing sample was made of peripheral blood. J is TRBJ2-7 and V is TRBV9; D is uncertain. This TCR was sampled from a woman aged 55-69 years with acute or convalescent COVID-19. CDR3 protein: CASSVAPSVHEQYF. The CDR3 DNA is TGTGCCAGCAGCGTAGCCCCTTCGGTCCACGAGCAGTACTTC.